A single sample gave rise to the 3 T cell receptor beta chains below, sequenced in a study of T cell clones after liver transplantation. Clones were sequenced by immunoSEQ multiplex PCR, and TCRdb holds only the in-frame ones, with some missing. The sample has more than 95,000 clones, 84% seen once. Specimen: CD4+ T cells from blood, collected around 44 months after liver transplant. These receptor sequences come from a human patient who received a liver transplant. Some T cells may be transferred from the graft donor.

V usage is TRBV19 and J usage is TRBJ2-1, with 9 nucleotides matching TRBD1. This CDR3 is 14 amino acids long. J lost 4 bases, V lost 9 bases, and 7 bases had no gene match. Per germline, CDR1 LNHDA and CDR2 SQIVND (reference sequence). CDR3: CASDTGTGYNEQFF. In nucleotides, the CDR3 is TGTGCCAGCGATACCGGGACAGGGTACAATGAGCAGTTCTTC. Full variable domain (outside the CDR3, taken from reference TRBV19 and TRBJ2-1): DGGITQSPKYLFRKEGQNVTLSCEQNLNHDAMYWYRQDPGQGLRLIYYSQIVNDFQKGDIAEGYSVSREKKESFPLTVTSAQKNPTAFYLCASDTGTGYNEQFFGPGTRLTVL.

The chain employs TRBV2 and TRBJ2-6; D not certain. V was cut by 4 bases and J by 0 bases, with 7 bases left in between. Germline CDR1 reads SNHLY; CDR2 reads FYNNEI. CDR3 size: 15 residues. The CDR3: CASSGGSSGANVLTF. The CDR3 bases are TGTGCCAGCAGTGGAGGCAGCTCTGGGGCCAACGTCCTGACTTTC.

J is TRBJ2-7 and V is TRBV19, with D maybe TRBD1 (6 bases). Germline V CDR1 and CDR2: LNHDA, SQIVND (reference sequence). The CDR3 is 14 amino acids. Trimming left V 0 bases short and J 3 bases short, with 9 bases between. The CDR3 region is CASSIERDIYEQYF. In DNA, the CDR3 is TGTGCCAGTAGTATAGAACGGGACATCTACGAGCAGTACTTC. The full variable domain, rest sourced from reference TRBV19 and TRBJ2-7, is DGGITQSPKYLFRKEGQNVTLSCEQNLNHDAMYWYRQDPGQGLRLIYYSQIVNDFQKGDIAEGYSVSREKKESFPLTVTSAQKNPTAFYLCASSIERDIYEQYFGPGTRLTVT.